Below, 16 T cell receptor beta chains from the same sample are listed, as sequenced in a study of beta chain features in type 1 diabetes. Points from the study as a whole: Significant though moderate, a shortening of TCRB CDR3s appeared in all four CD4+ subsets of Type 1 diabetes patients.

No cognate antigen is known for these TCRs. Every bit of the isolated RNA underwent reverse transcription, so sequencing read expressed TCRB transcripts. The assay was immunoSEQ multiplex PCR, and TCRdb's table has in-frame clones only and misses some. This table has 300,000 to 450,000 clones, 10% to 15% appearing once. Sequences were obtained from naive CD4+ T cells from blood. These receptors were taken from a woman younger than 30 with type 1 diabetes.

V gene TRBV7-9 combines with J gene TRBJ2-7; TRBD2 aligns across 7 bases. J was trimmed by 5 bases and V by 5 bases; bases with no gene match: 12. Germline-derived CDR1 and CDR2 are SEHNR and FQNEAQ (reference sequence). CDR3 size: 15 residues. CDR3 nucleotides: TGTGCCAGCAGCGTTGGCCTATCCCGGGGGGACGAGCAGTACTTC. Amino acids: CASSVGLSRGDEQYF.

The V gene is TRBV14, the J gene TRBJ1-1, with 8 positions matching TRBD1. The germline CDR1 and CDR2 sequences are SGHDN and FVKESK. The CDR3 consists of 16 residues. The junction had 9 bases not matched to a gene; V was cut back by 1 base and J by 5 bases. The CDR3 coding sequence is TGTGCCAGCAGCCAAGTAGTGCAGGGGGCTCGAACTGAAGCTTTCTTT. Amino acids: CASSQVVQGARTEAFF.

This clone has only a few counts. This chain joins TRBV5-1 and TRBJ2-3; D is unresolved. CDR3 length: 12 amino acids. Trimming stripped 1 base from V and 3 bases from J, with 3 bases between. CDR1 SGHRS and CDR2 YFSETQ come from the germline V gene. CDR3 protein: CASSLQTDTQYF. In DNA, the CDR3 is TGCGCCAGCAGCTTGCAGACAGATACGCAGTATTTT.

The CDR3 bases are TGCGCCAGCAGCCCGATGACAGGGGGGGTAGAGACCCAGTACTTC. Protein: CASSPMTGGVETQYF. This chain uses TRBV5-1 with TRBJ2-5; 9 nucleotides align to TRBD1. The trim removed 4 bases at V and 4 bases at J, leaving 8 bases unmatched. Per the germline V gene, CDR1 is SGHRS and CDR2 is YFSETQ. The CDR3 runs 15 residues.

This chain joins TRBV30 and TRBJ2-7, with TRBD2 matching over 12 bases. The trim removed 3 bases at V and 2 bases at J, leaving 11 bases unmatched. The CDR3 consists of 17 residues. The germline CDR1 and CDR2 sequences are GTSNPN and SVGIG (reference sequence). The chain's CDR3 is CAWSVAWTSGTAYEQYF. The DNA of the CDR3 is TGTGCCTGGAGCGTCGCTTGGACTAGCGGGACAGCCTACGAGCAGTACTTC.

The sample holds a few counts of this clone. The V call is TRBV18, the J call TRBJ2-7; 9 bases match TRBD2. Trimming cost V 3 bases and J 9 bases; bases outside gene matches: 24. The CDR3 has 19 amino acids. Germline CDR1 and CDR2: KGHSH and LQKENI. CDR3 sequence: CASSPNTGLAGVRSVAQYF. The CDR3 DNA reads TGTGCCAGCTCACCCAATACTGGATTAGCGGGGGTACGGAGTGTAGCGCAGTACTTC. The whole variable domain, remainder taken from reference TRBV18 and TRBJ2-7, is NAGVMQNPRHLVRRRGQEARLRCSPMKGHSHVYWYRQLPEEGLKFMVYLQKENIIDESGMPKERFSAEFPKEGPSILRIQQVVRGDSAAYFCASSPNTGLAGVRSVAQYFGPGTRLTVT.

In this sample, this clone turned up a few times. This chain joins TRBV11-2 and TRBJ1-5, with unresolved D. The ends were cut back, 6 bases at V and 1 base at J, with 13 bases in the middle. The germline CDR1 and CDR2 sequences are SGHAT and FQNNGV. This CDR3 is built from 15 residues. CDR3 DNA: TGTGCCAGCAGTGCCGCGGCGGGGAGCAATCAGCCCCAGCATTTT. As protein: CASSAAAGSNQPQHF.

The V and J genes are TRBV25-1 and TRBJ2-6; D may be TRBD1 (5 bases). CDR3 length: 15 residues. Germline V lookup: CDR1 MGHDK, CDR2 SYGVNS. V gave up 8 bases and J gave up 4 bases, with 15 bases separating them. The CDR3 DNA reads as TGTGCCAGCCCCCCTAAGGGGCCAGGGGCCAACGTCCTGACTTTC. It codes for CASPPKGPGANVLTF.

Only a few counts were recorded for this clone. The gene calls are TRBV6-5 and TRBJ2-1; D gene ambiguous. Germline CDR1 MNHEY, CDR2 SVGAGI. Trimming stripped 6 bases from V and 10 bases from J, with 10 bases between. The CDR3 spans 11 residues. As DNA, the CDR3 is TGTGCCAGCAGCCTGTATGGCGAGCAGTTCTTC. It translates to CASSLYGEQFF.

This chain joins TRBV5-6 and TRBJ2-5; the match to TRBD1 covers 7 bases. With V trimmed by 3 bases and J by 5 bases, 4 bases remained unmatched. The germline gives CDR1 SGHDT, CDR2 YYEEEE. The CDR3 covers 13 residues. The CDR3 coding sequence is TGTGCCAGCAGCTGGGGACAGAGGGAGACCCAGTACTTC. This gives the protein CASSWGQRETQYF. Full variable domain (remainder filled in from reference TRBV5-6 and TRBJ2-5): DAGVTQSPTHLIKTRGQQVTLRCSPKSGHDTVSWYQQALGQGPQFIFQYYEEEERQRGNFPDRFSGHQFPNYSSELNVNALLLGDSALYLCASSWGQRETQYFGPGTRLLVL.

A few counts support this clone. Here the CDR3 reads CASSGETGGHEQYF. CDR3 sequence (DNA): TGTGCCAGCAGTGGTGAGACAGGGGGCCACGAGCAGTACTTC. The genes are TRBV25-1 and TRBJ2-7, with 10 bases fitting TRBD1. The CDR3 contains 14 residues. The germline V gene encodes CDR1 MGHDK and CDR2 SYGVNS. The V and J ends lost 4 bases and 5 bases, in that order; junction bases with no gene match: 5.

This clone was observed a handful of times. The CDR3 DNA reads TGTGCCAGCAGTCCAACTTGGACTAGCGGGAGGGCCAATGAGCAGTTCTTC. Its protein is CASSPTWTSGRANEQFF. This chain links TRBV11-3 with TRBJ2-1; TRBD2 agrees at 15 bases. This CDR3 is 17 amino acids long. The trim removed 6 bases at V and 6 bases at J, leaving 9 bases unmatched. Germline lookup yields CDR1 SGHNT and CDR2 YENEEA.

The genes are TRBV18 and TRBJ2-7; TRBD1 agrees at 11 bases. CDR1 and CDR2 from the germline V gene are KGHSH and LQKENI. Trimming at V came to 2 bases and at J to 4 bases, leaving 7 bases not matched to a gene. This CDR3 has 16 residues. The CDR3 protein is CASSPKGTGGLYEQYF. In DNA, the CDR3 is TGTGCCAGCTCACCAAAGGGGACAGGGGGATTGTACGAGCAGTACTTC.

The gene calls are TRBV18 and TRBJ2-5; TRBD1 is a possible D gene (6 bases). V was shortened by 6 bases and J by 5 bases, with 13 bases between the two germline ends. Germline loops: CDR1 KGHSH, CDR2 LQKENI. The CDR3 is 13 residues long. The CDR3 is CASSLQGSETQYF. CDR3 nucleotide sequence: TGTGCCAGCTCCCTACAGGGTTCGGAGACCCAGTACTTC.

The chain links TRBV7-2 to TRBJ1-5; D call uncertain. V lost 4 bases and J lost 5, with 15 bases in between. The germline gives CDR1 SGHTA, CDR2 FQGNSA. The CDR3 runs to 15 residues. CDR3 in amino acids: CASSSQDSYYQPQHF. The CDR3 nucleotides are TGTGCCAGCAGCTCCCAGGACTCCTATTATCAGCCCCAGCATTTT.

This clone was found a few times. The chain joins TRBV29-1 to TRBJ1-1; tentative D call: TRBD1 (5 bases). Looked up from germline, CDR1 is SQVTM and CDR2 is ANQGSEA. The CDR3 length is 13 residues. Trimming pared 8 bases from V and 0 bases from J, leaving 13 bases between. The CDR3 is CSPQAQVNTEAFF. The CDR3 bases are TGCAGCCCCCAGGCACAGGTGAACACTGAAGCTTTCTTT.